Listed below are T cell receptor beta chains from one sample, sequenced in a study of T-cell reconstitution after alpha-beta-depleted transplantation in children. TCRdb reprocessed the PCR reads with MiXCR, giving one entry per CDR3 protein. The data contain about 300,000 distinct CDR3 sequences, 10% of them singletons. The specimen was PBMCs, collected before TCRalphabeta/CD19-depleted stem cell transplant. These receptors all come from a boy under two years old with acute myeloid leukemia, due to receive a stem cell transplant. CDR3s include the opening cysteine and the closing phenylalanine or tryptophan. Each record gives: D gene, clone size, J gene, V gene, CDR3 protein, CDR3 DNA. The D gene is left open where the match is weak. Where a row states a size, it is once, few, many or the class of an expanded clone; other rows omit it.

D gene: TRBD1; clone size: many; J gene: TRBJ1-2; V gene: TRBV3-1; CDR3 protein: CASSRSGTGRGYTF; CDR3 DNA: TGTGCCAGCAGCCGCTCCGGGACAGGGAGGGGCTACACCTTC
D gene: -; clone size: many; J gene: TRBJ2-3; V gene: TRBV5-5; CDR3 protein: CASSPSGRSTDTQYF; CDR3 DNA: TGTGCCAGCAGCCCATCGGGACGGAGCACAGATACGCAGTATTTT
D gene: -; clone size: many; J gene: TRBJ2-3; V gene: TRBV6-1; CDR3 protein: CASSGPSRRDTQYF; CDR3 DNA: TGTGCCAGCAGTGGGCCGTCTAGGAGGGATACGCAGTATTTT
D gene: TRBD1; clone size: many; J gene: TRBJ2-4; V gene: TRBV6-6; CDR3 protein: CASSYPDRGWAKNIQYF; CDR3 DNA: TGTGCCAGCAGTTACCCGGACAGGGGTTGGGCCAAAAACATTCAGTACTTC
D gene: -; clone size: many; J gene: TRBJ2-3; V gene: TRBV15; CDR3 protein: CAARALSTDTQYF; CDR3 DNA: TGTGCCGCTCGGGCCCTCAGCACAGATACGCAGTATTTT
D gene: TRBD2; clone size: -; J gene: TRBJ2-3; V gene: TRBV12-3/TRBV12-4; CDR3 protein: CASSLEVAGGRSDTQYF; CDR3 DNA: TGTGCCAGCAGTTTAGAGGTAGCGGGGGGGCGTTCAGATACGCAGTATTTT
D gene: -; clone size: many; J gene: TRBJ2-6; V gene: TRBV9; CDR3 protein: CASSWSGASGANVLTF; CDR3 DNA: TGTGCCAGCAGCTGGTCCGGGGCCTCTGGGGCCAACGTCCTGACTTTC
D gene: TRBD2; clone size: few; J gene: TRBJ2-2; V gene: TRBV7-6; CDR3 protein: CASLSGSGAGELFF; CDR3 DNA: TGTGCCAGCCTGAGCGGGAGCGGGGCCGGGGAGCTGTTTTTT
D gene: -; clone size: many; J gene: TRBJ2-4; V gene: TRBV7-9; CDR3 protein: CASSREIQNIQYF; CDR3 DNA: TGTGCCAGCAGTCGCGAGATTCAAAACATTCAGTACTTC
D gene: TRBD1; clone size: -; J gene: TRBJ1-1; V gene: TRBV7-8; CDR3 protein: CASSSRDSPPEAFF; CDR3 DNA: TGTGCCAGCAGCTCTCGGGACAGTCCTCCTGAAGCTTTCTTT
D gene: TRBD2; clone size: many; J gene: TRBJ2-3; V gene: TRBV7-2; CDR3 protein: CASSFGGRATDTQYF; CDR3 DNA: TGTGCCAGCAGCTTCGGCGGGAGGGCCACAGATACGCAGTATTTT
D gene: -; clone size: many; J gene: TRBJ1-1; V gene: TRBV4-3; CDR3 protein: CASSQDAGANTEAFF; CDR3 DNA: TGCGCCAGCAGCCAAGATGCAGGGGCGAACACTGAAGCTTTCTTT
D gene: -; clone size: many; J gene: TRBJ2-2; V gene: TRBV24-1; CDR3 protein: CATSDMDLGNTGELFF; CDR3 DNA: TGTGCCACCAGTGATATGGACTTGGGGAACACCGGGGAGCTGTTTTTT
D gene: TRBD1; clone size: many; J gene: TRBJ2-4; V gene: TRBV7-9; CDR3 protein: CASSPQGARNIQYF; CDR3 DNA: TGTGCCAGCAGCCCTCAGGGGGCACGGAACATTCAGTACTTC
D gene: TRBD1; clone size: many; J gene: TRBJ2-7; V gene: TRBV5-1; CDR3 protein: CASSSLPGQGAGEQYF; CDR3 DNA: TGCGCCAGCAGCTCACTTCCGGGACAGGGGGCGGGCGAGCAGTACTTC
D gene: TRBD1; clone size: many; J gene: TRBJ1-1; V gene: TRBV28; CDR3 protein: CASSLGVAGGNTEAFF; CDR3 DNA: TGTGCCAGCAGTTTAGGGGTTGCAGGGGGCAACACTGAAGCTTTCTTT
D gene: TRBD1; clone size: many; J gene: TRBJ1-2; V gene: TRBV12-3/TRBV12-4; CDR3 protein: CASSPPGQGKPNYGYTF; CDR3 DNA: TGTGCCAGCAGTCCACCGGGACAGGGTAAACCTAACTATGGCTACACCTTC
D gene: TRBD1; clone size: many; J gene: TRBJ2-7; V gene: TRBV30; CDR3 protein: CAWSADRGIYEQYF; CDR3 DNA: TGTGCCTGGAGTGCGGACAGGGGGATCTACGAGCAGTACTTC
D gene: -; clone size: few; J gene: TRBJ1-2; V gene: TRBV21-1; CDR3 protein: CASSKAGGGGYGYTF; CDR3 DNA: TGTGCCAGCAGCAAAGCTGGAGGAGGAGGCTATGGCTACACCTTC
D gene: -; clone size: many; J gene: TRBJ2-1; V gene: TRBV11-2; CDR3 protein: CASSLVPGLANEQFF; CDR3 DNA: TGTGCCAGCAGCTTAGTGCCGGGACTGGCAAATGAGCAGTTCTTC
D gene: -; clone size: many; J gene: TRBJ1-1; V gene: TRBV11-2; CDR3 protein: CASSLDMSGTF; CDR3 DNA: TGTGCCAGCAGCTTAGATATGTCGGGGACGTTT
D gene: -; clone size: many; J gene: TRBJ2-7; V gene: TRBV29-1; CDR3 protein: CSVQRPPYEQYF; CDR3 DNA: TGCAGCGTTCAGCGGCCCCCCTACGAGCAGTACTTC
D gene: -; clone size: -; J gene: TRBJ2-2; V gene: TRBV20-1; CDR3 protein: CSARRPGELFF; CDR3 DNA: TGCAGTGCTAGAAGGCCCGGGGAGCTGTTTTTT
D gene: TRBD1; clone size: once; J gene: TRBJ2-7; V gene: TRBV7-6; CDR3 protein: CASSPTGPRGYEQYF; CDR3 DNA: TGTGCCAGCAGCCCGACAGGGCCGAGGGGCTACGAGCAGTACTTC
D gene: -; clone size: many; J gene: TRBJ2-7; V gene: TRBV29-1; CDR3 protein: CSAVAQSYEQYF; CDR3 DNA: TGCAGCGCCGTAGCGCAATCCTACGAGCAGTACTTC
D gene: TRBD2; clone size: many; J gene: TRBJ2-3; V gene: TRBV4-3; CDR3 protein: CASSQVPSLAGRTDTQYF; CDR3 DNA: TGCGCCAGCAGCCAAGTCCCATCCTTAGCGGGGAGAACAGATACGCAGTATTTT
D gene: -; clone size: many; J gene: TRBJ2-7; V gene: TRBV11-2; CDR3 protein: CASSLGTEYEQYF; CDR3 DNA: TGTGCCAGCAGCCTAGGGACGGAATACGAGCAGTACTTC
D gene: -; clone size: many; J gene: TRBJ2-1; V gene: TRBV27; CDR3 protein: CASSFGPLQFF; CDR3 DNA: TGTGCCAGCAGTTTTGGGCCTTTGCAGTTCTTC